Following are 5 T cell receptor beta chains from one sample sequenced in a study of blood T cell repertoires in COVID-19 (dated by TCRdb to 2019 to 2021). The protocol used for the library was the immunoSEQ multiplex PCR assay. The clones in this table, taken by TCRdb from immuneACCESS, are in-frame only. Not every clone is retained; where verified, under half of the shortfall comes from an unresolved V gene, and the cause of the rest is unknown. The sample has tens of thousands of clones on record, about 82% of them singletons. The leading ten clones occupy about a fifth of the sample. The sequencing sample was made of peripheral blood. All receptors derive from a woman over 75 in a cohort sampled during active or convalescent COVID-19.

V and J are TRBV2 and TRBJ2-7; 11 bases map to TRBD2. This CDR3 is built from 18 residues. V trimming: 1 base; J trimming: 2 bases; junction bases outside the gene matches: 10. Germline CDR1 SNHLY, CDR2 FYNNEI. The CDR3 is CASSEVPSGRNLPYEQYF. CDR3 coding DNA: TGTGCCAGCAGTGAAGTTCCTAGCGGGAGGAACCTCCCCTACGAGCAGTACTTC. Filled out from reference TRBV2 and TRBJ2-7, the complete variable domain reads EPEVTQTPSHQVTQMGQEVILRCVPISNHLYFYWYRQILGQKVEFLVSFYNNEISEKSEIFDDQFSVERPDGSNFTLKIRSTKLEDSAMYFCASSEVPSGRNLPYEQYFGPGTRLTVT.

This chain links TRBV27 with TRBJ1-2; D might be TRBD1 (5 bases). Germline assignment: CDR1 MNHEY and CDR2 SMNVEV (reference sequence). The V end was cut by 1 base, the J end by 8 bases, with 20 bases between. The CDR3 is 16 residues long. Here the CDR3 reads CASSLYQSTETRGYTF. The CDR3 coding sequence is TGTGCCAGCAGTTTATATCAATCGACAGAAACTCGGGGCTACACCTTC.

V gene TRBV6-5 combines with J gene TRBJ1-1; TRBD1 matches 8 bases. CDR3 length: 13 residues. Germline CDR1 MNHEY, CDR2 SVGAGI. Unmatched junction bases numbered 4, after V lost 5 bases and J lost 5 bases. DNA for the CDR3: TGTGCCAGCAGTCCAGGGGGCAGGACTGAAGCTTTCTTT. This sequence encodes CASSPGGRTEAFF.

This chain links TRBV6-2 or TRBV6-3 with TRBJ1-2, with D possibly being TRBD1 (5 bases). The V end was cut by 0 bases, the J end by 8 bases, with 13 bases between. Germline V gene data show CDR1 as MNHEY and CDR2 as SVGEGT. The CDR3 runs to 14 residues. The CDR3 bases are TGTGCCAGCAGTTACTCGACTAGGGGAGGCGGCTACACCTTC. Translated, it gives CASSYSTRGGGYTF.

The chain carries TRBV19 and TRBJ1-2, with 11 bases that match TRBD1. Per the germline V gene, CDR1 is LNHDA and CDR2 is SQIVND (reference sequence). The trim removed 5 bases at V and 6 bases at J, leaving 11 bases unmatched. The CDR3 covers 16 residues. As DNA, the CDR3 is TGTGCCAGTAGTGAAGCCGGGACAGGGGGTCAGCATGGCTACACCTTC. It specifies CASSEAGTGGQHGYTF.